These T cell receptor beta chains were read from a single sample in a study of response to subunit inactivated influenza vaccine. Each CDR3 protein is one row after TCRdb ran MiXCR on the RT-PCR reads. The table includes under 200,000 distinct CDR3 sequences, about 11% detected once. The sample was non-naive T cells sorted from PBMCs, taken 45 days after vaccination. The source of these receptors is a man aged 45-60 years who received an inactivated influenza vaccine. The CDR3 runs from the conserved cysteine through the conserved F or W. The order of the fields is CDR3 protein, V gene, J gene, D gene. A D gene is named only where the DNA matches it firmly.

CASSLVGSSRRFYNEQFF	TRBV7-8	TRBJ2-1	-
CATGSNAGTGNTIYF	TRBV10-3	TRBJ1-3	-
CASSRVGFSTDTQYF	TRBV2	TRBJ2-3	-
CASSTSGTYQETQYF	TRBV19	TRBJ2-5	TRBD2
CASSLLRQALFQETQYF	TRBV7-2	TRBJ2-5	-
CASSPLPGQINQPQHF	TRBV27	TRBJ1-5	TRBD1
CASSQFGGTEAFF	TRBV3-1	TRBJ1-1	-
CASSPYTGTSGFEQFF	TRBV5-5	TRBJ2-1	TRBD2
CASSYSLTSGRANEQFF	TRBV6-2/TRBV6-3	TRBJ2-1	TRBD2
CASSFVGSSGGAAFF	TRBV11-2	TRBJ2-1	TRBD2